A selection of T cell receptor beta chains follows, all from one sample in a study of T cell changes during pregnancy in multiple sclerosis. Here immunoSEQ multiplex PCR was the method, and the copy in TCRdb shows in-frame clones only, minus some. Of under 70,000 clones listed, roughly 89% were seen once; the top ten hold 2.2%. The sequencing used peripheral blood, collected in the third trimester of pregnancy. These receptors came from a female donor in good health, enrolled as a control in a pregnancy study. CDR3s include the opening cysteine and the closing phenylalanine or tryptophan. A D gene is named only where the DNA matches it firmly. Not every row has a clone size; where given, it reads once, few, many or a size class.

.	.	TRBJ2-1	TRBV5-8	CASSLARGQYNEQFF	TGTGCCAGCAGCTTAGCCAGGGGTCAATACAATGAGCAGTTCTTC
.	TRBD1	TRBJ2-4	TRBV23-1	CASSPGTGVLAKNIQYF	TGCGCCAGCAGTCCCGGGACAGGGGTCCTAGCCAAAAACATTCAGTACTTC
.	.	TRBJ2-7	TRBV6-1	CASSEAVTSSYEQYF	TGTGCCAGCAGTGAAGCGGTGACTTCCTCCTACGAGCAGTACTTC
.	.	TRBJ1-1	TRBV5-4	CASSQREWGQGEAFF	TGTGCCAGCAGCCAAAGGGAGTGGGGGCAAGGTGAAGCTTTCTTT
.	TRBD1	TRBJ2-1	TRBV10-3	CAISAGRGLMDEQFF	TGTGCCATCAGTGCGGGCAGGGGGCTGATGGATGAGCAGTTCTTC
.	.	TRBJ1-1	TRBV28	CASSFETRNTEAFF	TGTGCCAGCAGTTTCGAAACAAGGAACACTGAAGCTTTCTTT
.	.	TRBJ1-2	TRBV6-5	CASSLGQIYGYTF	TGTGCCAGCAGCCTCGGACAGATCTATGGCTACACCTTC
few	.	TRBJ1-5	TRBV19	CATVGGVNQPQHF	TGTGCCACCGTGGGGGGGGTGAATCAGCCCCAGCATTTT
.	.	TRBJ2-7	TRBV5-1	CASSALVEDEQYF	TGCGCCAGCAGCGCGCTAGTGGAGGACGAGCAGTACTTC
few	.	TRBJ2-1	TRBV11-3	CASSLDQGGSSRGNEQFF	TGTGCCAGCAGCTTAGATCAAGGGGGTAGCTCCCGAGGAAATGAGCAGTTCTTC
.	TRBD1	TRBJ1-2	TRBV5-6	CASSLNPGQHYGYTF	TGTGCCAGCAGCTTGAACCCGGGACAGCACTATGGCTACACCTTC
.	.	TRBJ1-5	TRBV2	CASTRQINQPQHF	TGTGCCAGCACCCGACAGATCAATCAGCCCCAGCATTTT
.	.	TRBJ1-6	TRBV13	CASSLGLSALSPLHF	TGTGCCAGCAGCTTAGGCCTAAGTGCACTATCACCCCTCCACTTT
.	TRBD2	TRBJ2-5	TRBV9	CASSEGYGGRAQETQYF	TGTGCCAGCAGCGAGGGATATGGCGGGAGGGCCCAAGAGACCCAGTACTTC
.	.	TRBJ1-3	TRBV18	CASSEYDLSGNTIYF	TGTGCCAGCTCAGAGTATGATCTCTCTGGAAACACCATATATTTT
.	TRBD2	TRBJ2-1	TRBV28	CAAASGVSSYNEQFF	TGTGCTGCGGCTAGCGGGGTGAGCTCCTACAATGAGCAGTTCTTC
.	TRBD2	TRBJ2-2	TRBV13	CVSGRAGTGELFF	TGTGTGAGCGGGAGGGCCGGCACCGGGGAGCTGTTTTTT
.	.	TRBJ1-2	TRBV19	CASSPQGINYGYTF	TGTGCCAGTAGCCCCCAGGGGATTAACTATGGCTACACCTTC
.	.	TRBJ2-2	TRBV5-1	CASSLLPGQNTGELFF	TGCGCCAGCAGCTTGCTCCCGGGACAGAACACCGGGGAGCTGTTTTTT
.	.	TRBJ1-1	TRBV11-2	CASARGNLNTEAFF	TGTGCCAGCGCCAGGGGAAATTTGAACACTGAAGCTTTCTTT
.	TRBD1	TRBJ1-3	TRBV28	CASSATGDVIGNTIYF	TGTGCCAGCAGTGCCACAGGGGACGTTATTGGAAACACCATATATTTT
.	TRBD1	TRBJ1-1	TRBV6-6	CASSFPGGEAFF	TGTGCCAGCAGTTTCCCAGGGGGGGAAGCTTTCTTT
.	TRBD2	TRBJ2-3	TRBV9	CASSIRPSGGARTDTQYF	TGTGCCAGCAGCATCCGTCCTAGCGGGGGGGCCAGGACAGATACGCAGTATTTT
.	TRBD2	TRBJ2-1	TRBV19	CASSITGLAGNEQFF	TGTGCCAGTAGTATCACGGGACTAGCCGGAAATGAGCAGTTCTTC
.	.	TRBJ2-5	TRBV18	CASSRGQQETQYF	TGTGCCAGCTCACGAGGACAGCAAGAGACCCAGTACTTC
.	.	TRBJ1-1	TRBV4-2	CASSPGQPTKNTEAFF	TGTGCCAGCAGCCCCGGACAGCCGACAAAAAACACTGAAGCTTTCTTT
.	TRBD1	TRBJ2-7	TRBV7-6	CASSVGTDPNGEQYF	TGTGCCAGCAGCGTCGGGACAGACCCCAATGGGGAGCAGTACTTC
.	.	TRBJ1-6	TRBV7-9	CASSSNTRNSPLHF	TGTGCCAGCAGCTCGAATACACGAAATTCACCCCTCCACTTT
.	TRBD1	TRBJ1-2	TRBV19	CASSITGQNYGYTF	TGTGCCAGTAGTATCACGGGACAGAACTATGGCTACACCTTC
.	.	TRBJ2-3	TRBV2	CATNRVRTDTQYF	TGTGCCACGAACAGGGTTAGGACAGATACGCAGTATTTT
.	.	TRBJ2-3	TRBV2	CASRAGTPRIRDTQYF	TGTGCCAGCAGAGCCGGGACTCCAAGGATAAGAGATACGCAGTATTTT
.	.	TRBJ2-1	TRBV5-4	CASRLYNEQFF	TGTGCCAGCAGATTATATAATGAGCAGTTCTTC
.	TRBD2	TRBJ2-5	TRBV6-5	CASSYSRTSGEETQYF	TGTGCCAGCAGTTACTCGAGAACTAGCGGGGAAGAGACCCAGTACTTC
.	TRBD2	TRBJ2-7	TRBV5-1	CASSSPGLAGIYEQYF	TGCGCCAGCAGCTCCCCGGGACTAGCGGGCATATACGAGCAGTACTTC
once	.	TRBJ1-5	TRBV6-5	CASSYSAQGNQPQHF	TGTGCCAGCAGTTACTCTGCGCAGGGTAATCAGCCCCAGCATTTT
.	.	TRBJ1-2	TRBV19	CASWHRGGYTF	TGTGCCAGCTGGCATCGCGGGGGCTACACCTTC
once	.	TRBJ2-7	TRBV2	CASSDPLGSGEQYF	TGTGCCAGCAGTGATCCACTAGGCTCAGGCGAGCAGTACTTC
once	TRBD1	TRBJ1-1	TRBV6-5	CASSGQVNTEAFF	TGTGCCAGCAGTGGACAGGTCAACACTGAAGCTTTCTTT
.	TRBD2	TRBJ2-5	TRBV7-9	CASSLEDSGVAETQYF	TGTGCCAGCAGCTTAGAGGATAGCGGGGTGGCAGAGACCCAGTACTTC
.	TRBD1	TRBJ1-1	TRBV27	CASRLRGNRGYGNTEAFF	TGTGCCAGCCGCCTACGGGGTAACAGGGGTTACGGTAACACTGAAGCTTTCTTT